Listed here are 2 T cell receptor beta chains from one sample, sequenced in a study of beta chain features in type 1 diabetes. Expressed TCRB transcripts were sequenced, since all the RNA that had been isolated was reverse transcribed. TCRdb keeps only in-frame clones here, not all; method: immunoSEQ multiplex PCR. The top ten hold around 0.02% of the sample, which has about 900,000 clones, under 20% seen once. The sample comprised naive CD4+ T cells from blood. The receptor set was obtained from a woman aged 18-30 years in good health.

The V call is TRBV5-4, the J call TRBJ1-2; no reliable D call. In germline, CDR1 is SGHNT, CDR2 YYREEE (reference sequence). The CDR3 loop spans 14 amino acids. Trimming shortened V by 0 bases and J by 6 bases, and 12 bases separated the two germline ends. The CDR3 loop reads CASSLGGWRDGYTF. As DNA, the CDR3 is TGTGCCAGCAGCTTGGGGGGATGGAGGGATGGCTACACCTTC.

The chain employs TRBV7-2 and TRBJ1-3; D is undetermined. CDR1 is SGHTA and CDR2 is FQGNSA in the germline V gene. The V and J ends lost 1 base and 0 bases respectively, with 10 bases between them. The CDR3 has 16 residues. CDR3 nucleotide sequence: TGTGCCAGCAGCTTAGGGCCCTCAAGCTCTGGAAACACCATATATTTT. The encoded protein is CASSLGPSSSGNTIYF.